The present T cell receptor beta chain was sequenced within a study of cytomegalovirus exposure and HLA in healthy donors. General study results and limits: A subsequent analysis found that TCR clusters from the first cohort also tended to co-occur in the 90 to 150 validation repertoires, with around 94% of cluster scores above 0. The study found most TCR sequences rare, yet found some public TCRs in many donors.

Remarks on this clone: No antigen is known for it.

This CDR3 contains 17 residues. Germline-derived CDR1 and CDR2 are SNHLY and FYNNEI. The ends lost 6 bases at V and 3 bases at J; junction bases unmatched: 13. Sequenced by immunoSEQ multiplex PCR; TCRdb stores in-frame clones only, minus some. The data contain hundreds of thousands of clones, roughly 85% of them seen just once; the ten biggest clones take up roughly 0.83%. The TCR originated in a woman aged 18-29 years in good health and CMV-seronegative. The sample comprised PBMCs. The chain has TRBV2 and TRBJ2-1; TRBD2 agrees at 8 bases. The DNA of the CDR3 is TGTGCCAGCAGGGCTTTTCTACTAGCGGCGGACTACAATGAGCAGTTCTTC. Amino acids: CASRAFLLAADYNEQFF.